The rows below give T cell receptor beta chains drawn from one sample of a study of blood T cell repertoires in COVID-19. Repertoires were generated with immunoSEQ multiplex PCR, while TCRdb's copy carries only in-frame clones and drops some. The sample includes 30,000 to 40,000 clones, 83% of them seen just once. Material: peripheral blood. The receptors here all came from a man aged 50-60 years with acute or convalescent COVID-19. Each CDR3 is given with its conserved first and last residue. A D gene is named only where the DNA matches it firmly. Size tells how often a clone was seen (once, few, many) or the class of an expanded clone, and some rows leave it out.

V,D,size,J,DNA,CDR3
TRBV15,TRBD2,-,TRBJ2-1,TGTGCCACCAGCAGAGACCCAACTAGCGGGGGGGCTAATGAGCAGTTCTTC,CATSRDPTSGGANEQFF
TRBV19,TRBD1,-,TRBJ2-7,TGTGCCAGTAGTTCCTATCAGGGGGCGACAATCGAGCAGTACTTC,CASSSYQGATIEQYF
TRBV5-1,TRBD2,-,TRBJ2-1,TGCGCCAGCAGCTTGGGTGCTAGCGGAGCGGCTCCCTACAATGAGCAGTTCTTC,CASSLGASGAAPYNEQFF
TRBV9,-,-,TRBJ2-3,TGTGCCAGCAGCGTAGTCGGCGGGGTGCCCACAGATACGCAGTATTTT,CASSVVGGVPTDTQYF
TRBV6-5,TRBD1,-,TRBJ1-2,TGTGCCAGCAGTTTGACAGGGACATATGGCTACACCTTC,CASSLTGTYGYTF
TRBV6-6,TRBD2,-,TRBJ2-1,TGTGCCAGCAGTTTCGGGGGGACGTACAATGAGCAGTTCTTC,CASSFGGTYNEQFF
TRBV13,TRBD1,-,TRBJ1-1,TGTGCCAGCAGCTCACCGGGACAGATGAACACTGAAGCTTTCTTT,CASSSPGQMNTEAFF
TRBV6-2/TRBV6-3,TRBD1,-,TRBJ2-5,TGTGCCAGCAGTTACCCCGTGGACAGGCCTCCCGAGATTTACCAAGAGACCCAGTACTTC,CASSYPVDRPPEIYQETQYF
TRBV5-6,TRBD2,-,TRBJ2-2,TGTGCCAGCAGCCCTCTAGCGGGGGGAACCGGGGAGCTGTTTTTT,CASSPLAGGTGELFF
TRBV5-4,TRBD2,-,TRBJ2-2,TGTGCCAGCAGCTTGGGATTAGCGGGTTATACCGGGGAGCTGTTTTTT,CASSLGLAGYTGELFF
TRBV7-9,-,-,TRBJ2-2,TGTGCCAGCAGCTTACGGCAGTCGGGCACCGGGGAGCTGTTTTTT,CASSLRQSGTGELFF
TRBV4-1,TRBD1,-,TRBJ1-5,TGCGCCAGCAGCCGTCAGGGGGCGAATCAGCCCCAGCATTTT,CASSRQGANQPQHF
TRBV19,-,few,TRBJ1-1,TGTGCCAGTAGTGGCCAAAGGGGCACTGAAGCTTTCTTT,CASSGQRGTEAFF
TRBV4-2,-,-,TRBJ2-1,TGTGCCAGCAGCCAAGAGATATCGGGGGCCTACAATGAGCAGTTCTTC,CASSQEISGAYNEQFF
TRBV7-9,TRBD1,-,TRBJ2-2,TGTGCCAGCAGCTACGGACAGGGATTGGCCGGGGAGCTGTTTTTT,CASSYGQGLAGELFF
TRBV7-9,TRBD1,-,TRBJ1-4,TGTGCCAGCAGCCATCGCCTTGACAGGGGGGGTGAAAAACTGTTTTTT,CASSHRLDRGGEKLFF
TRBV18,TRBD1,-,TRBJ1-1,TGTGCCAGCTCACCGGCTCCAGGGGGGATTGAAGCTTTCTTT,CASSPAPGGIEAFF
TRBV30,TRBD1,-,TRBJ2-7,TGTGCCTGGAGTGGACAGGGATTGGTCTACGAGCAGTACTTC,CAWSGQGLVYEQYF
TRBV7-2,TRBD2,-,TRBJ2-7,TGTGCCAGCAGCTTAGACGGGGATTGGTGGGAGGGAACCTACGAGCAGTACTTC,CASSLDGDWWEGTYEQYF
TRBV29-1,TRBD2,-,TRBJ2-1,TGCAGCGTTGGAGCGGGGGGCCAGAATGAGCAGTTCTTC,CSVGAGGQNEQFF
TRBV2,-,-,TRBJ1-1,TGTGCCAGCAACTCCCACAGGGAAGCTTTCTTT,CASNSHREAFF
TRBV11-3,TRBD2,-,TRBJ2-1,TGTGCCAGCAGCTTGTACGGCGGGGGGGCCGATGAGCAGTTCTTC,CASSLYGGGADEQFF
TRBV7-3,-,-,TRBJ1-2,TGTGCCAGCAGCTTCGCCGGGGGTTCCACCTATGGCTACACCTTC,CASSFAGGSTYGYTF
TRBV2,TRBD1,-,TRBJ2-1,TGTGCCAGCAAGGGGGCTGACAATGAGCAGTTCTTC,CASKGADNEQFF
TRBV18,TRBD1,-,TRBJ2-7,TGTGCCAGCTCACCTGGGACAGGGTCCGACGAGCAGTACTTC,CASSPGTGSDEQYF
TRBV30,TRBD1,-,TRBJ2-7,TGTGCCTGGAGTGCCGGGACAGGGAACACCGACGAGCAGTACTTC,CAWSAGTGNTDEQYF
TRBV11-2,TRBD1,-,TRBJ2-7,TGTGCCAGCAGCTTGGGGACAGGGGACAGCAACGAGCAGTACTTC,CASSLGTGDSNEQYF
TRBV10-1,-,few,TRBJ1-2,TGCGCCAGCAGTGAGAATCGAGCTTCTGGCTACACCTTC,CASSENRASGYTF